The 21 T cell receptor beta chains below all came from one sample that was sequenced in a study of T cell repertoires in cytomegalovirus infection (dated by TCRdb to the late 2010s). What these receptors recognize is not known. The run used an Illumina HiSeq 1500. TCRdb took the public reads, trimmed them with fastp at Q25, ran MiXCR for clone calling and kept in-frame beta chains. CDR3 protein duplicates are merged, each entry listing the most common genes and DNA. The sample table records about 900,000 distinct CDR3 sequences; around 32% of these occur just once. The ten most abundant clones make up over 11% of the sample. The treatment or condition label of this sample denotes: in vitro stimulation with specific CMV peptide epitopes to enrich CMV-specific T cells. The material was cultured CD8+ T cells from PBMCs, obtained from culture after CMV antigen stimulation. The origin of the receptors is a human donor in good health (CMV status not recorded). Some clones in this sample may be carry-over from other donors' samples.

This clonotype appeared many times. The rearrangement uses TRBV4-1 and TRBJ1-4, with unresolved D. The CDR3 extends over 13 amino acids. The V end was cut by 2 bases, the J end by 8 bases, with 9 bases between. Germline V gene lookup returns CDR1 MGHRA and CDR2 YSYEKL. The CDR3 reads CASSQRRREKLFF. The DNA for the CDR3 is TGCGCCAGCAGCCAAAGGCGGAGAGAAAAACTGTTTTTT.

The rearrangement joins TRBV20-1 to TRBJ2-2; D gene unclear. The CDR3 is 15 amino acids. CDR1 DFQATT and CDR2 SNEGSKA come from the germline V gene (reference sequence). V was cut by 3 bases and J by 0 bases, with 11 bases left in between. CDR3 coding DNA: TGCAGTGCTAGTAGCCAACCTGCGAACACCGGGGAGCTGTTTTTT. Amino acids: CSASSQPANTGELFF.

V gene TRBV29-1 combines with J gene TRBJ2-7, with a tentative D call TRBD2 (6 bases). V was cut by 3 bases and J by 2 bases, with 11 bases left in between. CDR3 length: 13 residues. CDR1 and CDR2 (germline): SQVTM, ANQGSEA. The CDR3 nucleotides are TGCAGCGTTGATTGGGGGGAGGCCTACGAGCAGTACTTC. Residues: CSVDWGEAYEQYF.

In this sample, this clonotype is medium-sized. The chain couples TRBV29-1 to TRBJ2-1; possibly TRBD1 or TRBD2 for D (5 bases each). V gave up 4 bases and J gave up 6 bases, with 19 bases separating them. The CDR3 is 15 amino acids. In germline, CDR1 is SQVTM, CDR2 ANQGSEA. This chain's CDR3 is CSVAFGTRNVNEQFF. The CDR3 DNA sequence: TGCAGCGTTGCTTTTGGGACGAGGAACGTCAATGAGCAGTTCTTC.

CDR3: CASSFLQGQQETQYF. The CDR3 DNA reads as TGTGCCAGCAGCTTCCTACAGGGTCAGCAAGAGACCCAGTACTTC. This sequence joins TRBV7-6 and TRBJ2-5, with a possible D match to TRBD1 (6 bases). The CDR3 totals 15 residues. Germline CDR1 SGHVS, CDR2 FNYEAQ. V gave up 3 bases and J gave up 2 bases, with 13 bases separating them.

This clonotype was found a few times. The chain employs TRBV18 and TRBJ1-5; 9 bases match TRBD1. Germline assignment: CDR1 KGHSH and CDR2 LQKENI. J gave up 0 bases and V 6 bases, and 18 bases lay outside the gene matches. The CDR3 consists of 20 residues. The CDR3 sequence: CASSLEGQGTGFYSNQPQHF. CDR3 DNA: TGTGCCAGCTCCCTAGAGGGACAGGGAACCGGTTTTTATAGCAATCAGCCCCAGCATTTT. The full variable domain, rest sourced from reference TRBV18 and TRBJ1-5, is NAGVMQNPRHLVRRRGQEARLRCSPMKGHSHVYWYRQLPEEGLKFMVYLQKENIIDESGMPKERFSAEFPKEGPSILRIQQVVRGDSAAYFCASSLEGQGTGFYSNQPQHFGDGTRLSIL.

The rearrangement links TRBV3-1 to TRBJ1-5; 10 bases fit TRBD1. This CDR3 is built from 19 residues. J lost 4 bases, V lost 0 bases, and 12 bases had no gene match. CDR1 and CDR2 from the germline V gene are LGHDT and YNNKEL (reference sequence). The CDR3 is CASSQDRGKRGQGNQPQHF. The CDR3 DNA is TGTGCCAGCAGCCAAGATCGAGGAAAAAGGGGACAGGGGAATCAGCCCCAGCATTTT.

This clonotype was seen more than once but under ten times. The V call is TRBV13, the J call TRBJ2-3; 8 positions match TRBD2. Germline V gene data show CDR1 as PRHDT and CDR2 as FYEKMQ (reference sequence). CDR3 length: 14 residues. The trim removed 6 bases at V and 4 bases at J, leaving 6 bases unmatched. The CDR3 here is CASRGGLGADTQYF. The CDR3, as DNA: TGTGCCAGCAGGGGGGGACTAGGGGCAGATACGCAGTATTTT.

The rearrangement links TRBV5-6 to TRBJ2-7; D is possibly TRBD1 or TRBD2 (6 bases each). V lost 3 bases and J lost 6, with 16 bases in between. Germline V CDR1 and CDR2: SGHDT, YYEEEE. There are 14 residues in the CDR3. Written as DNA, the CDR3 is TGTGCCAGCAGCTACCTAGGGGGGCTAGGCGAGCAGTACGTC. This sequence encodes CASSYLGGLGEQYV.

The chain combines TRBV7-1 with TRBJ1-2; no reliable D call. TRBV7-1 is designated an ORF whose function remains uncertain. Trimming shortened V by 3 bases and J by 5 bases, and 13 bases separated the two germline ends. The CDR3 is 14 residues long. The CDR3 loop is CASSSLGPRYGYTF. DNA of the CDR3: TGTGCCAGCAGCTCGCTGGGTCCACGATATGGCTACACCTTC.

The V call is TRBV6-8, the J call TRBJ1-2; D remains unclear. Germline V lookup: CDR1 MNHGY, CDR2 SAAAGT. V was trimmed by 0 bases and J by 6 bases, leaving 8 bases between them. This CDR3 contains 13 residues. The CDR3 region is CASSYSRGNGYTF. CDR3 sequence (DNA): TGTGCCAGCAGTTACTCGAGAGGGAATGGCTACACCTTC.

The sample holds many counts of this clonotype. This chain joins TRBV27 and TRBJ2-3; 11 nucleotides line up with TRBD2. Trimming cost V 6 bases and J 3 bases; bases outside gene matches: 5. The CDR3 covers 15 residues. The germline gives CDR1 MNHEY, CDR2 SMNVEV (reference sequence). The CDR3 coding sequence is TGTGCCAGCAGCTTAGCGGGGGGGCGGACAGATACGCAGTATTTT. Encoded protein: CASSLAGGRTDTQYF.

The V gene is TRBV7-3, the J gene TRBJ2-1; D is ambiguous. Germline values: CDR1 SGHTA, CDR2 FQGTGA. CDR3 length: 13 residues. V shed 5 bases and J shed 7 bases, with 12 bases lying between them. Here the CDR3 reads CASSGASANEQFF. Here the CDR3 DNA reads TGTGCCAGCAGCGGAGCTTCGGCAAATGAGCAGTTCTTC.

The chain joins TRBV2 to TRBJ2-1; no reliable D call. The CDR3 is made up of 15 amino acids. Germline assignment: CDR1 SNHLY and CDR2 FYNNEI. Trimming removed 2 bases at V and 3 bases at J, with 11 bases between. Written as DNA, the CDR3 is TGTGCCAGCAGTGAACCGAACTCGGGCTACAATGAGCAGTTCTTC. It translates to CASSEPNSGYNEQFF.

The table lists this clonotype with a few counts. The chain employs TRBV19 and TRBJ1-5, with D unclear. CDR1 is LNHDA, CDR2 SQIVND, per germline (reference sequence). The V end lost 3 bases, the J end lost 4 bases, and 13 bases lay between the germline ends. CDR3 length: 15 residues. In nucleotides, the CDR3 is TGTGCCAGTAGTATCCCCTCGGACCCTAATCAGCCCCAGCATTTT. This encodes CASSIPSDPNQPQHF.

The chain uses TRBV19 and TRBJ2-3; D tentatively reads TRBD1 or TRBD2 (5 bases each). There are 16 residues in the CDR3. With 3 bases removed from V and 0 bases from J, the gap between germline ends came to 13 bases. CDR1 and CDR2 (germline): LNHDA, SQIVND (reference sequence). In nucleotides, the CDR3 is TGTGCCAGTAGTATCCGGCCGGGACCGAGCACAGATACGCAGTATTTT. Its translation: CASSIRPGPSTDTQYF.

In this sample, this clonotype turned up a few times. The CDR3 DNA reads as TGTGCCAGTAGTATGCCCCCAACCAGGGGGCAGCGCTATGGCTACACCTTC. Translation: CASSMPPTRGQRYGYTF. J is TRBJ1-2 and V is TRBV19; 8 positions match TRBD1. J was trimmed by 4 bases and V by 3 bases; bases with no gene match: 13. The CDR3 extends over 17 amino acids. The germline V gene encodes CDR1 LNHDA and CDR2 SQIVND (reference sequence).

This clonotype turned up a few times. This chain uses TRBV6-1 with TRBJ1-1, with unresolved D. V was shortened by 5 bases and J by 0 bases, with 13 bases between the two germline ends. Germline V gene lookup returns CDR1 MNHNS and CDR2 SASEGT. The CDR3 is 15 residues long. The CDR3 DNA reads as TGTGCCAGCAGTTATGGTAGATATTTGAACACTGAAGCTTTCTTT. Translating it yields CASSYGRYLNTEAFF.

This clonotype turned up a few times. V usage is TRBV6-5 and J usage is TRBJ1-1; no clear D gene. Germline V lookup: CDR1 MNHEY, CDR2 SVGAGI. V was cut by 2 bases and J by 1 base, with 11 bases left in between. The CDR3 covers 15 residues. In DNA form, the CDR3 reads TGTGCCAGCAGTTACAGATCAGACCAGAACACTGAAGCTTTCTTT. Its protein is CASSYRSDQNTEAFF.

In its sample, this clonotype was seen a few times. The chain employs TRBV10-3 and TRBJ1-2; D not certain. This CDR3 spans 14 amino acids. Germline V gene sequence: CDR1 ENHRY, CDR2 SYGVKD. V dropped 9 bases and J dropped 3 bases, with 17 bases sitting between them. The CDR3 spells CAIPGPTTDYGYTF. DNA for the CDR3: TGTGCCATACCCGGACCCACGACCGACTATGGCTACACCTTC.

The chain combines TRBV27 with TRBJ2-5; TRBD2 matches at 7 bases. The CDR3 runs 15 residues. CDR1 and CDR2 from the germline V gene are MNHEY and SMNVEV (reference sequence). V lost 4 bases and J lost 5; bases outside the gene matches: 10. CDR3 nucleotide sequence: TGTGCCAGCAGTTATTTCGGGGGGTCGGGCGAGACCCAGTACTTC. Translation gives CASSYFGGSGETQYF.